The 2 T cell receptor beta chains below were found in one sample sequenced in a study of T cell responses to AZD1222 COVID-19 vaccine. Here immunoSEQ multiplex PCR was the method, and the copy in TCRdb shows in-frame clones only, minus some. Among about 110,000 clones listed, 90% were seen once. The specimen comprised peripheral blood, sampled 28 days after the second AZD1222 dose. Receptor source: an adult who received the AZD1222 COVID-19 vaccine.

Only one count was recorded for this clone. The gene calls are TRBV9 and TRBJ2-1, with 9 bases aligning to TRBD2. In germline, CDR1 is SGDLS, CDR2 YYNGEE. V dropped 2 bases and J dropped 0; count of bases not matched to a gene: 0. The CDR3 length is 15 residues. The CDR3 nucleotides read TGTGCCAGCAGCGTTAGCGGGAGCTCCTACAATGAGCAGTTCTTC. Its translation: CASSVSGSSYNEQFF.

This clone was observed a handful of times. The rearrangement uses TRBV7-2 and TRBJ2-6; no definite D call. CDR3 size: 13 residues. CDR1 is SGHTA, CDR2 FQGNSA, per germline. Trimming pared 6 bases from V and 2 bases from J, leaving 5 bases between. CDR3 residues: CASRITGANVLTF. The CDR3 bases are TGTGCCAGCAGAATCACTGGGGCCAACGTCCTGACTTTC.